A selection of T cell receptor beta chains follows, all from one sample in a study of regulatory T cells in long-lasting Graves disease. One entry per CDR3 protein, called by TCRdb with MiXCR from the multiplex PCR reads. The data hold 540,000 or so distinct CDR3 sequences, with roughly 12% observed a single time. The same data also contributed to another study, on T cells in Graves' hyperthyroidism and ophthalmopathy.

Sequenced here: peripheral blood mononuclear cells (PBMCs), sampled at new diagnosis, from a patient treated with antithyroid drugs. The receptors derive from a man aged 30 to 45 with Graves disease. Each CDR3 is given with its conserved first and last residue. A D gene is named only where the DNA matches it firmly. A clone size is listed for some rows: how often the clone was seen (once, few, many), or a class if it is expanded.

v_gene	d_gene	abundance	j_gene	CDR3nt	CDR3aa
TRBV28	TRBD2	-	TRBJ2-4	TGTGCCAGCAGTGGGACCACTAGCGGGAGGGCCGAAGACATTCAGTACTTC	CASSGTTSGRAEDIQYF
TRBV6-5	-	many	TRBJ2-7	TGTGCCAGCAGTTCTATGGGGGCCGCCGCGGACGAGCAGTACTTC	CASSSMGAAADEQYF
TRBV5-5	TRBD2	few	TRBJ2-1	TGTGCCAGCAGCCCCTTAGCGGGAGAATCATCATATGAGCAGTTCTTC	CASSPLAGESSYEQFF
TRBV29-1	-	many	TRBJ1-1	TGCAGCGTTACTAAGGGGGGCACTGAAGCTTTCTTT	CSVTKGGTEAFF
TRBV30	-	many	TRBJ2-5	TGTGCCCAAAGTGGTCGTCGAGAGACCCAGTACTTC	CAQSGRRETQYF
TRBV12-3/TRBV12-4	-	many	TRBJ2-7	TGTGCCAGCAGTTTAAGCGGACTCGAGCAGTACTTC	CASSLSGLEQYF
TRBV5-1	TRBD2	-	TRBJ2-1	TGCGCCAGCAGCTCATTTGGGCTAGCGGGAGGGCTGACTCAGGATGAGCAGTTCTTC	CASSSFGLAGGLTQDEQFF
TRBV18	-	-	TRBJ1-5	TGTGCCAGCTCACTCTCCCCGGGGTCGTGGGGCAATCAGCCCCAGCATTTT	CASSLSPGSWGNQPQHF
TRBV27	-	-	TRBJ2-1	TGTGCCAGCAGTTTACTATTTAACAATGAGCAGTTCTTC	CASSLLFNNEQFF
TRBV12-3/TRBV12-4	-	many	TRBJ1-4	TGTGCCAGCACCCTCGACAGGGAAAAACTGTTTTTT	CASTLDREKLFF
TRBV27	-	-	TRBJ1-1	TGTGCCAGCACCCTGAGGAGGGGTGATACTGAAGCTTTCTTT	CASTLRRGDTEAFF
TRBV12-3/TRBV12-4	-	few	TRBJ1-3	TGTGCCAGCAGGAGGATGGCGGCTGGAAACACCATATATTTT	CASRRMAAGNTIYF
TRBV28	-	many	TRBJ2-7	TGTGCCAGCAGCCTGGGACCCCCCTACGAGCAGTACTTC	CASSLGPPYEQYF
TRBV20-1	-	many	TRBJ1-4	TGCAGTGCTAGAGATCAGGGATCCGGGGAAAAACTGTTTTTT	CSARDQGSGEKLFF
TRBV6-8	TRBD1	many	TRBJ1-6	TGTGCCAGCAGTTGGAACAGGGGTACCCATAATTCACCCCTCCACTTT	CASSWNRGTHNSPLHF
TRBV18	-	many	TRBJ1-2	TGTGCCAGCTCACCATACAGGGAGGCCTATGGCTACACCTTC	CASSPYREAYGYTF
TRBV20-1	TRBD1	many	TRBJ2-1	TGCAGTGCCACCGGGACAGAGCTTAGGGATGAGCAGTTCTTC	CSATGTELRDEQFF
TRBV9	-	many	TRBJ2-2	TGTGCCAGCAGCGTCGAGGACCCGAACACCGGGGAGCTGTTTTTT	CASSVEDPNTGELFF
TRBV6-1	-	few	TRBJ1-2	TGTGCCAGCGGGACACAAAGGTCTAACTATGGCTACACCTTC	CASGTQRSNYGYTF
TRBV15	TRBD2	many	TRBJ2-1	TGTGCCACCAGCAGAGAACCGCGAGCGGGAGCGGGCAATGAGCAGTTCTTC	CATSREPRAGAGNEQFF
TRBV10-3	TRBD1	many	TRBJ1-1	TGTGCCATCGGGACAGTAAACACTGAAGCTTTCTTT	CAIGTVNTEAFF
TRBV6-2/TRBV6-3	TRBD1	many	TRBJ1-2	TGTGCCAGCAGTTACTCGAACATGGTGCCACCCGAGACAGGGGCCAACTATGGCTACACCTTC	CASSYSNMVPPETGANYGYTF
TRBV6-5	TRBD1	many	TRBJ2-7	TGTGCCAGCAGTTCTCATTCGACAGGGATCTACGAGCAGTACTTC	CASSSHSTGIYEQYF
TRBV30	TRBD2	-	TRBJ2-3	TGTGCCTGGAAGACTAGCGTGACTGGACCAGATACGCAGTATTTT	CAWKTSVTGPDTQYF
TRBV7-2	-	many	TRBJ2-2	TGTGCCAGCAGCTTAGTGGCATACCAGACGAACACCGGGGAGCTGTTTTTT	CASSLVAYQTNTGELFF
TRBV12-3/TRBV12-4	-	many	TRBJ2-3	TGTGCCAGCAGTGGGCCCCTGTCAGTAGATACGCAGTATTTT	CASSGPLSVDTQYF
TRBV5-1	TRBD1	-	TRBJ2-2	TGCGCCAGCACCCGGGGGACAGGGGGCCACACCGGGGAGCTGTTTTTT	CASTRGTGGHTGELFF
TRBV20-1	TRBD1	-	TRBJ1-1	TGCAGTCCGGGACAGGGGAACACTGAAGCTTTCTTT	CSPGQGNTEAFF
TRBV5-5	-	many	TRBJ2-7	TGTGCCAGCAGCCGAGGCGAGCCAACCTACGAGCAGTACTTC	CASSRGEPTYEQYF
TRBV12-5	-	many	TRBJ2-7	TGTGCTAGTGGTTTGGTACCGGGCTTATACGAGCAGTACTTC	CASGLVPGLYEQYF
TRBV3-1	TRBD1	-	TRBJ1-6	TGTGCCAGCAGCCAAGGTCGTTGGGACAGATATTCACCCCTCCACTTT	CASSQGRWDRYSPLHF
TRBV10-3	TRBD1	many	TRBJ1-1	TGTGCCATCAGTGAGTCGGAGCGACAGGGTAAAGAAGCTTTCTTT	CAISESERQGKEAFF
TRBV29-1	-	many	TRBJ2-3	TGCAGCGTCGACCCACCGGGGCCTTCCACAGATACGCAGTATTTT	CSVDPPGPSTDTQYF
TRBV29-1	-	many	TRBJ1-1	TGCAGCGTTGAGCCCGTCAGGGGAATTAAGTCTATGAACACTGAAGCTTTCTTT	CSVEPVRGIKSMNTEAFF
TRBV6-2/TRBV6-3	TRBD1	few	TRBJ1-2	TGTGCCAGCAGTTACCCCGACAGGGGAGACTATGGCTACACCTTC	CASSYPDRGDYGYTF